These 21 T cell receptor beta chains came from one sample sequenced in a study of patients and donors after allogeneic stem cell transplantation. Each CDR3 protein is one row after TCRdb ran MiXCR on the RT-PCR reads. The data show under 95,000 distinct CDR3 sequences, with around 5% seen just once and 2.5% to 3% held by the top ten. Sample: blood, either unsorted or a sorted T cell fraction (not recorded which). These receptors came from a human donor who was either an allogeneic HSCT recipient or a stem cell or donor lymphocyte infusion donor (not recorded which). It is not recorded whose cells these are; they may come from a transplant donor.

This clonotype was observed a handful of times. J is TRBJ2-6 and V is TRBV7-2; D is perhaps TRBD2 (5 bases). Germline-derived CDR1 and CDR2 are SGHTA and FQGNSA. The germline V and J ends were trimmed by 5 bases and 12 bases, with 17 bases remaining between them. CDR3 length: 14 residues. The CDR3 spells CASSQLPSAGVLTF. Written as DNA, the CDR3 is TGTGCCAGCAGCCAACTCCCCTCGGCGGGCGTCCTGACTTTC.

This clonotype was recorded a few times. The chain is built from TRBV20-1 and TRBJ2-1; 8 nucleotides line up with TRBD2. CDR3 length: 12 residues. Trimming at V came to 3 bases and at J to 10 bases, leaving 5 bases not matched to a gene. The germline gives CDR1 DFQATT, CDR2 SNEGSKA (reference sequence). CDR3 protein: CSASGRAREQFF. CDR3 DNA: TGCAGTGCTAGCGGGAGGGCTAGGGAGCAGTTCTTC.

This clonotype has a count of ten or more. The J gene is TRBJ2-1, the V gene TRBV10-3; D is unclear. CDR1 is ENHRY and CDR2 is SYGVKD in the germline V gene. V lost 2 bases, J lost 2 bases, and 10 bases lay in between. This CDR3 contains 15 residues. The CDR3: CAISEIVYPYNEQFF. In DNA form, the CDR3 reads TGTGCCATCAGTGAGATCGTCTATCCCTACAATGAGCAGTTCTTC.

Concerning this clonotype itself: This may be a read error: a much more frequent sequence differs by one nucleotide. The gene calls are TRBV20-1 and TRBJ2-7, with 10 bases matching TRBD2. Germline CDR1 DFQATT, CDR2 SNEGSKA (reference sequence). J lost 8 bases, V lost 5 bases, and 12 bases had no gene match. The CDR3 loop spans 14 amino acids. CDR3: CSAPDRTSGYKQYF. The CDR3 DNA reads as TGCAGTGCTCCAGATCGGACTAGCGGTTACAAGCAGTACTTC.

The CDR3 here is CASSPGPGQAYGYTF. The CDR3 coding sequence is TGTGCCAGCTCACCGGGTCCGGGACAGGCCTATGGCTACACCTTC. The V call is TRBV18, the J call TRBJ1-2; TRBD1 aligns across 8 bases. The CDR3 extends over 15 amino acids. The V gene end was trimmed by 3 bases and the J gene end by 4 bases; junction bases not matched to a gene: 7. Germline-derived CDR1 and CDR2 are KGHSH and LQKENI.

This clonotype was observed a handful of times. The rearrangement uses TRBV5-4 and TRBJ1-2; TRBD1 is a possible D gene (6 bases). Germline lookup yields CDR1 SGHNT and CDR2 YYREEE (reference sequence). The CDR3 runs to 16 residues. Trimming pared 0 bases from V and 4 bases from J, leaving 16 bases between. The CDR3 protein is CASSLALQGSTYGYTF. CDR3 in DNA: TGTGCCAGCAGCTTGGCCTTGCAGGGGAGTACCTATGGCTACACCTTC.

This clonotype was seen a few times. The chain recombines TRBV11-2 with TRBJ1-1; tentatively, D is TRBD1 (6 bases). The CDR3 contains 14 residues. The V and J ends lost 5 bases and 5 bases respectively, with 15 bases between them. Germline V lookup: CDR1 SGHAT, CDR2 FQNNGV. The CDR3 coding sequence is TGTGCCAGCAGCCACCCCAGGGGAGGGACTGAAGCTTTCTTT. It is translated as CASSHPRGGTEAFF.

This clonotype was seen at least ten times. The CDR3 DNA reads TGTGCCAGCAGTTTAGGGCCGGGTGGGGAGCAGTACTTC. Its translation: CASSLGPGGEQYF. The chain is built from TRBV27 and TRBJ2-7, with D unresolved. The CDR3 sequence is 13 residues long. V shed 2 bases and J shed 7 bases, with 12 bases lying between them. Germline V gives CDR1 MNHEY, CDR2 SMNVEV (reference sequence).

This clonotype was observed many times. The CDR3 sequence: CSASISGRISTEAFF. CDR3 nucleotides: TGCAGTGCTAGTATCTCAGGGAGGATATCCACTGAAGCTTTCTTT. The rearrangement joins TRBV20-1 to TRBJ1-1; weak D call: TRBD1 (5 bases). V was shortened by 3 bases and J by 4 bases, with 18 bases between the two germline ends. The CDR3 length is 15 residues. From germline, CDR1 is DFQATT and CDR2 SNEGSKA (reference sequence).

This clonotype appeared many times. V is TRBV2 and J is TRBJ2-2; 10 bases line up with TRBD2. CDR1 is SNHLY and CDR2 is FYNNEI in the germline V gene. The V segment lost 6 bases and the J segment 3 bases; nucleotides outside the gene matches: 7. The CDR3 length is 16 residues. The CDR3 here is CASRKVLAGDTGELFF. In nucleotides, the CDR3 is TGTGCCAGCAGAAAAGTGCTAGCGGGGGACACCGGGGAGCTGTTTTTT.

Many counts were recorded for this clonotype. The chain couples TRBV10-3 to TRBJ2-6, with a possible D match to TRBD1 (6 bases). CDR1 and CDR2 from the germline V gene are ENHRY and SYGVKD. Between the trimmed V and J ends, which lost 6 bases and 1 base, there was a span of 10 bases. The CDR3 runs to 15 residues. CDR3 loop: CAISITGSGANVLTF. The CDR3 nucleotides are TGTGCCATCAGCATAACAGGGTCTGGGGCCAACGTCCTGACTTTC.

This clonotype showed up many times. The chain joins TRBV5-4 to TRBJ1-1; the match to TRBD1 covers 8 bases. The junction had 7 bases not matched to a gene; V was cut back by 7 bases and J by 5 bases. The CDR3 has 13 residues. CDR1 and CDR2 (germline): SGHNT, YYREEE (reference sequence). The CDR3 reads CASGNDRGTEAFF. For the CDR3, the DNA is TGTGCCAGCGGAAATGACAGGGGAACTGAAGCTTTCTTT.

This clonotype was observed many times. V gene TRBV4-1 combines with J gene TRBJ2-7; D is possibly TRBD2 (6 bases). There are 16 residues in the CDR3. Germline CDR1 is MGHRA and CDR2 is YSYEKL. Trimming stripped 0 bases from V and 6 bases from J, with 18 bases between. CDR3 in amino acids: CASSQEGRERTREQYF. CDR3 in DNA: TGCGCCAGCAGCCAAGAAGGCCGGGAGAGGACCCGCGAGCAGTACTTC.

The sample holds a few counts of this clonotype. The chain is built from TRBV19 and TRBJ2-7; possibly TRBD2 for D (5 bases). CDR1 and CDR2 from the germline V gene are LNHDA and SQIVND (reference sequence). Trimming took 4 bases from V and 4 from J, leaving 11 bases between them. The CDR3 totals 13 residues. The DNA of the CDR3 is TGTGCCAGTAGTAAGGAGGTTCCATACGAGCAGTACTTC. Its translation: CASSKEVPYEQYF.

This clonotype was detected ten times or more. The V gene is TRBV20-1, the J gene TRBJ2-5; tentative D call: TRBD2 (6 bases). CDR3 length: 11 amino acids. Trimming left V 6 bases short and J 4 bases short, with 9 bases between. Germline CDR1 and CDR2: DFQATT and SNEGSKA (reference sequence). DNA for the CDR3: TGCAGTGCCCCGGGGGTAGAGACCCAGTACTTC. It is translated as CSAPGVETQYF.

This clonotype was seen ten or more times. The genes are TRBV28 and TRBJ2-7; weak D call: TRBD2 (6 bases). Trimming removed 6 bases from V and 0 bases from J, with 15 bases in between. Germline V CDR1 and CDR2: MDHEN, SYDVKM. The CDR3 has 15 amino acids. The CDR3 DNA is TGTGCCAGCAGCCTGGGGGGATCGCTCTCCTACGAGCAGTACTTC. Translating it yields CASSLGGSLSYEQYF.

At least ten counts were recorded for this clonotype. A junction boundary mismatches the germline segment, possibly from a read error. The gene calls are TRBV7-7 and TRBJ2-3; 12 bases are shared with TRBD1. CDR1 is SSHAT, CDR2 FNYEAQ, per germline (reference sequence). This CDR3 is built from 16 residues. The CDR3 is CASSPGQGASTDTQYF. As DNA, the CDR3 is TGTGCTAGCAGCCCGGGACAGGGGGCTAGCACAGATACGCAGTATTTT.

This clonotype was seen at least ten times. The V call is TRBV6-1, the J call TRBJ2-5; 12 bases are shared with TRBD2. V shed 2 bases, J shed 5 bases, and the junction held 3 bases outside the gene matches. This CDR3 region has 15 residues. Germline CDR1 is MNHNS and CDR2 is SASEGT. The chain's CDR3 is CASSEFGTSGETQYF. Here the CDR3 DNA reads TGTGCCAGCAGTGAATTCGGGACTAGCGGGGAGACCCAGTACTTC.

In its sample, this clonotype was seen a few times. This sequence joins TRBV7-9 and TRBJ1-2, with 7 positions matching TRBD1. The V segment lost 2 bases and the J segment 6 bases; nucleotides outside the gene matches: 9. CDR3 length: 15 residues. Germline V gene sequence: CDR1 SEHNR, CDR2 FQNEAQ (reference sequence). The CDR3 here is CASSLMSSDRNGYTF. The DNA for the CDR3 is TGTGCCAGCAGCTTAATGAGTTCGGACAGGAATGGCTACACCTTC.

This clonotype was seen at least ten times. The genes are TRBV5-1 and TRBJ2-2; TRBD2 is a possible D gene (6 bases). CDR1 SGHRS and CDR2 YFSETQ come from the germline V gene. The CDR3 covers 16 residues. Trimming took off 4 bases at V and 2 bases at J, with 15 bases between the two ends. The CDR3 bases are TGCGCCAGCAGCGCGGGGACCGCGGCTAACACCGGGGAGCTGTTTTTT. Translated: CASSAGTAANTGELFF.

Remarks on this clonotype: A much more abundant neighbour one base away suggests this may be a read error. The chain links TRBV4-1 to TRBJ1-3, with D maybe TRBD1 (5 bases). Germline CDR1 and CDR2: MGHRA and YSYEKL. The CDR3 loop spans 15 amino acids. CDR3 DNA: TGCGCCAGCAGCCAAGAGGGGACGGCTGGAAACACCATATGTTTT. As protein: CASSQEGTAGNTICF.